The clone carrying this TCR beta chain was counted once. Trimming shortened V by 1 base and J by 3 bases, and 12 bases separated the two germline ends. The CDR3 totals 16 residues. The germline V gene encodes CDR1 MGHDK and CDR2 SYGVNS. This entry is derived from a study of blood T cell repertoires in COVID-19. As processed by the authors: Reference gene primer amplification yielded estimated nucleated cell counts. The protocol was immunoSEQ multiplex PCR, while the TCRdb copy is restricted to in-frame clones and leaves out a portion. Clonal size and the V and J genes are those of that table, whereas D and trimming came from the DNA. This sample has some 490,000 clones, with 70% to 90% found just once.

The TCR sequence derives from an older woman who had recovered from COVID-19. Sample: PBMCs or T cells enriched from blood (not recorded which). The chain recombines TRBV25-1 with TRBJ1-4, with no clear D. The CDR3, as DNA: TGTGCCAGCAGTGAATTGGGAGGAGGATCTAATGAAAAACTGTTTTTT. It codes for CASSELGGGSNEKLFF.